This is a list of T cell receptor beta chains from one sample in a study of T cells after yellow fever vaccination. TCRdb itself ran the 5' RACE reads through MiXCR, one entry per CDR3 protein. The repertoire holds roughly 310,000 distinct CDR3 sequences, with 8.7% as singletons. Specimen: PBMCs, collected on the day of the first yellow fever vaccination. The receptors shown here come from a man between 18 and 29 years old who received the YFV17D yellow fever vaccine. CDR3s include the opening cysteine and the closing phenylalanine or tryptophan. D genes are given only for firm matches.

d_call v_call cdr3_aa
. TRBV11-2 CASSLGRNSNQPQHF
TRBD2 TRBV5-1 CASSRGLAGDQETQYF
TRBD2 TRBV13 CASSLGRLAAEQYF
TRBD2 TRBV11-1 CASSPRTSGGDSYNEQFF
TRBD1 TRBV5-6 CASSYLPGQGGYGYTF
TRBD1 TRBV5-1 CASSLGTGLPDTQYF
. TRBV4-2 CASSQEGAYRSSYEQYF
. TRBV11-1 CASSFLEGVGAFF
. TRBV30 CAWRDFSYGYTF
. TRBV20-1 CSARNGGSGAGYGYTF
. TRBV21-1 CASSKKRGQGFHEQYF
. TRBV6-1 CASRQSGTLPKAFF
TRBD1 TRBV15 CATSVQGKSSGNTIYF
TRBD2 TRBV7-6 CASRGGTSGRTDTQYF
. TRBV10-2 CASTGSSRGYTF
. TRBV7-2 CASSLWRVSGNTIYF
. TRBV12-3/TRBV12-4 CASSLAPQNTEAFF
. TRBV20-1 CSAPGGALQETQYF
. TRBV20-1 CSARDLLFFF
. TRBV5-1 CASSLRLFIPGRTNTGELFF
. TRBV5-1 CASSSGGVPEKLFF
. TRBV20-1 CSAELGGTPFKTQYF
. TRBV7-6 CASSQLRRDSAYGYTF
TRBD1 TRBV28 CASRRDRAREQYF
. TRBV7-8 CASSVTPTAGNGYTF
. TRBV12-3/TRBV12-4 CASSDWTDQETQYF
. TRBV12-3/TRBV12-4 CASSFGTGELFF
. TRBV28 CASRRPSQVLQYF
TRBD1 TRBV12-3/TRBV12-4 CASSQGAPEAFF
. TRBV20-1 CSAPSSGNTIYF
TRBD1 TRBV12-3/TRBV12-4 CASSYYAGTGGTEAFF
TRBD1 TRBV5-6 CASSQGTVEAFF
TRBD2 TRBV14 CASSQERGLGQFF
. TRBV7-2 CASSPPQGYIRGYGYTF
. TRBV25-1 CASSESGYGRQETQYF
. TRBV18 CASLPDRDTEAFF
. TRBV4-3 CASSQGLDWLMNTEAFF
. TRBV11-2 CASSLGRGNTGELFF
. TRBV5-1 CASSLSGTGEKLLF
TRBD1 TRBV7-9 CASSPTGQGAEAFF
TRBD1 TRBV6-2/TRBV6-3 CASSFGTENTEAFF
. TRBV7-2 CASSAEDTGELFF
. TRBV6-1 CASSPQSVLDEQYF
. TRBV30 CAWSRLGRASGELFF
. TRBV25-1 CASSVALYTEAFF
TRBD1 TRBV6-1 CASSHRRGIGTGGYGYTF
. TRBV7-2 CASSLERGITGELFF
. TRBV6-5 CASSYARGVGRPQHF
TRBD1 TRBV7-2 CASSIRWDRDNEQFF
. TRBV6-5 CASSSTTISVGTEAFF